This T cell receptor beta chain was sequenced during a study of read filtering for tumor transcriptome and immune sequencing. At the level of the study: R-ISS stage counts were under 10 for I, more than 15 for II, about seven for III. IR-seq gave about 4.05 to 11 million TCR reads per sample; RNA-seq gave about 80 to 1,400. General study points: Dropping single-read clonotypes raised IR-seq and RNA-seq shared-clonotype correlation.

Molecular barcoded adaptors covering alpha/delta and beta/gamma chains were used on around 370 ng RNA. MiXCR, run by TCRdb on the reads, gives a single entry per CDR3 protein. The sample lists 100,000 to 150,000 distinct CDR3 sequences, 13% occurring once. Germline V CDR1 and CDR2: GTSNPN, SVGIG (reference sequence). The CDR3 contains 12 residues. The V gene lost 5 bases and the J gene lost 4 bases, with 11 bases spanning the gap. At the time of active disease, bone marrow was collected from every patient. This clonotype was detected ten times or more. What it binds is unknown. The sequenced sample was a population of CD138-negative cells sorted from bone marrow. This sequence was found in a donor aged 40 or over with multiple myeloma. The chain has TRBV30 and TRBJ1-1; D call uncertain. The CDR3: CAWGRGSTEAFF. CDR3 bases: TGTGCCTGGGGTCGGGGAAGCACTGAAGCTTTCTTT.